The T cell receptor (beta chain) described here comes from a study of metastatic and nonmetastatic thyroid tumors. Study context: Both malignant and benign thyroid patients supplied peripheral blood and tumor or nodule tissue samples, across which the repertoires of these patients were then compared.

No patient had received any treatment before thyroid surgery. Original processing notes: The distant-metastasis classifier for papillary thyroid cancer was built from CDR3 differences across clinicopathological groups. TCRdb called clones again from the PCR reads with MiXCR. The authors' filters were not applied to this entry. In the table there are tens of thousands of clones, roughly 18% of which are singletons. V dropped 2 bases and J dropped 8 bases, with 10 bases sitting between them. This CDR3 is built from 13 residues. From germline, CDR1 is SGHTA and CDR2 FQGNSA. Findings of the study overall: Benign nodules were reported to have significantly lower TCR beta diversity than malignant thyroid tumors, in blood and tumor.

This clone has a count of ten or more. Antigen specificity is unknown. This TCR derives from a female donor with papillary thyroid cancer or a benign thyroid nodule (not recorded which). Some clones in this sample may be carry-over from other donors' samples. The chain links TRBV7-2 to TRBJ2-1; a possible D gene is TRBD1 (6 bases). Sequencing was carried out using blood. The CDR3 DNA reads TGTGCCAGCAGCTTAACAGGGACGCATGAGCAGTTCTTC. Translating it yields CASSLTGTHEQFF.